These 20 T cell receptor beta chains share one sample of origin, sequenced in a study of pediatric ulcerative colitis. Clones were read by immunoSEQ multiplex PCR, and TCRdb kept only the in-frame ones, dropping some. Of about 64,000 clones listed, 86% are singletons. The source material was blood. The source is a boy aged 10-17 years with severe ulcerative colitis.

The chain combines TRBV19 with TRBJ2-1; 10 positions agree with TRBD2. The CDR3 has 16 residues. The germline V gene has CDR1 LNHDA and CDR2 SQIVND (reference sequence). V gave up 5 bases and J gave up 3 bases; unmatched junction bases: 7. CDR3 nucleotides: TGTGCCAGTAGTGGCTCTCTAGCGGGAGACTACAATGAGCAGTTCTTC. It specifies CASSGSLAGDYNEQFF.

Here the CDR3 DNA reads TGCGCCAGCAGCTTGTGGACGGCCTCCTACGAGCAGTACTTC. Its protein product is CASSLWTASYEQYF. V usage is TRBV5-1 and J usage is TRBJ2-7; D gene uncertain. The CDR3 contains 14 residues. The germline V gene has CDR1 SGHRS and CDR2 YFSETQ. V was pared by 1 base and J by 0 bases, with 8 bases between. Looking up the rest from reference TRBV5-1 and TRBJ2-7 gives the full variable domain: KAGVTQTPRYLIKTRGQQVTLSCSPISGHRSVSWYQQTPGQGLQFLFEYFSETQRNKGNFPGRFSGRQFSNSRSEMNVSTLELGDSALYLCASSLWTASYEQYFGPGTRLTVT.

The V gene is TRBV23-1, the J gene TRBJ1-4; D perhaps matches TRBD1 (5 bases). TRBV23-1 is filed as an ORF, its function uncertain. Trimming removed 6 bases at V and 2 bases at J, with 22 bases between. The CDR3 extends over 18 amino acids. The CDR3 loop reads CASRGRGSRLGTNEKLFF. DNA for the CDR3: TGCGCCAGCAGGGGTCGGGGGTCACGTCTGGGGACTAATGAAAAACTGTTTTTT.

CDR3 in DNA: TGTGCCAGCAGCTCCGACTCCTCCTCCCTCTACGAGCAGTACTTC. It encodes CASSSDSSSLYEQYF. This chain connects TRBV5-6 to TRBJ2-7, with no clear D. V lost 3 bases and J 3 bases, leaving 16 bases between the germline ends. The CDR3 covers 15 residues. Germline CDR1 SGHDT, CDR2 YYEEEE. Filled out from reference TRBV5-6 and TRBJ2-7, the complete variable domain reads DAGVTQSPTHLIKTRGQQVTLRCSPKSGHDTVSWYQQALGQGPQFIFQYYEEEERQRGNFPDRFSGHQFPNYSSELNVNALLLGDSALYLCASSSDSSSLYEQYFGPGTRLTVT.

The rearrangement joins TRBV19 to TRBJ1-2; D may be TRBD1 (6 bases). Germline-derived CDR1 and CDR2 are LNHDA and SQIVND (reference sequence). V lost 4 bases and J 8 bases, leaving 20 bases between the germline ends. The CDR3 contains 15 residues. The CDR3 sequence is CASSTPPQGITGYTF. As DNA, the CDR3 is TGTGCCAGTAGTACGCCCCCACAGGGAATTACGGGCTACACCTTC.

The chain is built from TRBV15 and TRBJ1-4; perhaps TRBD1 as D (5 bases). Trimming cost V 3 bases and J 2 bases, with 13 bases left between them. Germline CDR1 LNHNV, CDR2 YYDKDF (reference sequence). The CDR3 spans 16 residues. CDR3 bases: TGTGCCACCAGCAGGGACGCGGGACTGACTAATGAAAAACTGTTTTTT. Translating gives CATSRDAGLTNEKLFF.

This rearrangement joins TRBV4-2 to TRBJ2-7; no firm D call. There are 13 residues in the CDR3. V was shortened by 4 bases and J by 1 base, with 8 bases between the two germline ends. The germline gives CDR1 LGHNA, CDR2 YNFKEQ. CDR3 in amino acids: CASSPDRSYEQYF. DNA for the CDR3: TGTGCCAGCAGCCCTGACCGATCCTACGAGCAGTACTTC.

In DNA form, the CDR3 reads TGTGCCAGCAGTCGACAAGTTCAAAACTACGAGCAGTACTTC. The encoded protein is CASSRQVQNYEQYF. V usage is TRBV2 and J usage is TRBJ2-7; no firm D call. The CDR3 length is 14 residues. The V end was cut by 5 bases, the J end by 3 bases, with 14 bases between. Looked up from germline, CDR1 is SNHLY and CDR2 is FYNNEI.

In its sample, this clone was seen once. The rearrangement uses TRBV18 and TRBJ2-1; possibly TRBD1 for D (6 bases). There are 15 residues in the CDR3. Trimming pared 0 bases from V and 6 bases from J, leaving 12 bases between. From germline, CDR1 is KGHSH and CDR2 LQKENI. The CDR3 loop is CASSPPYQGINEQFF. The CDR3 DNA is TGTGCCAGCTCACCACCGTATCAGGGGATCAATGAGCAGTTCTTC. Full variable domain (missing parts from reference TRBV18 and TRBJ2-1): NAGVMQNPRHLVRRRGQEARLRCSPMKGHSHVYWYRQLPEEGLKFMVYLQKENIIDESGMPKERFSAEFPKEGPSILRIQQVVRGDSAAYFCASSPPYQGINEQFFGPGTRLTVL.

The J gene is TRBJ2-3, the V gene TRBV4-3, with D possibly being TRBD1 (6 bases). The CDR3 spans 14 residues. Trimming pared 1 base from V and 6 bases from J, leaving 11 bases between. Germline V gives CDR1 LGHNA, CDR2 YSLEER. DNA for the CDR3: TGCGCCAGCAGCCAAGCTATGAGGGGGGATACGCAGTATTTT. Translating gives CASSQAMRGDTQYF.

This chain connects TRBV2 to TRBJ1-1, with D hard to call. The CDR3 totals 15 residues. The germline V and J ends were trimmed by 3 bases and 5 bases, with 16 bases remaining between them. Per the germline V gene, CDR1 is SNHLY and CDR2 is FYNNEI. The CDR3 DNA is TGTGCCAGCAGTGATGGGTCAAGGGCGGTGACTGAAGCTTTCTTT. It translates to CASSDGSRAVTEAFF.

This chain joins TRBV6-1 and TRBJ2-7; D gene ambiguous. The CDR3 covers 12 residues. Looked up from germline, CDR1 is MNHNS and CDR2 is SASEGT. V was pared by 2 bases and J by 7 bases, with 9 bases between. The DNA for the CDR3 is TGTGCCAGCAGTGAACTGGCGGTGGAGCAGTACTTC. Its protein product is CASSELAVEQYF.

V and J are TRBV6-6 and TRBJ1-1, with 8 bases aligning to TRBD1. The J segment lost 3 bases and the V segment lost 2 bases, leaving 2 bases of the junction unmatched. The CDR3 loop spans 14 amino acids. Germline CDR1 reads MNHNY; CDR2 reads SVGAGI (reference sequence). CDR3 sequence: CASSYQGAHTEAFF. Written as DNA, the CDR3 is TGTGCCAGCAGTTACCAGGGGGCCCACACTGAAGCTTTCTTT.

The rearrangement joins TRBV6-4 to TRBJ2-3, with D unresolved. CDR1 and CDR2 from the germline V gene are MRHNA and SNTAGT. V was pared by 3 bases and J by 3 bases, with 7 bases between. The CDR3 is 13 residues long. This CDR3 reads CASSESSTDTQYF. The CDR3 nucleotides read TGTGCCAGCAGTGAGTCAAGTACAGATACGCAGTATTTT.

V is TRBV9 and J is TRBJ2-1; TRBD2 matches 10 bases. Unmatched junction bases numbered 7, after V lost 3 bases and J lost 10 bases. CDR3 size: 14 residues. Per germline, CDR1 SGDLS and CDR2 YYNGEE. The CDR3 here is CASSAGVAGGEQFF. CDR3 nucleotide sequence: TGTGCCAGCAGCGCCGGTGTAGCGGGAGGCGAGCAGTTCTTC.

The chain recombines TRBV27 with TRBJ2-1; the D is unclear. Germline assignment: CDR1 MNHEY and CDR2 SMNVEV (reference sequence). This CDR3 is built from 13 residues. Trimming cost V 3 bases and J 6 bases, with 9 bases left between them. As DNA, the CDR3 is TGTGCCAGCAGTTTCACCACGCCCAATGAGCAGTTCTTC. It yields the protein CASSFTTPNEQFF.

The chain carries TRBV2 and TRBJ2-3; 13 bases map to TRBD2. This CDR3 has 16 amino acids. Germline V gives CDR1 SNHLY, CDR2 FYNNEI. After removal of 4 bases from V and 3 bases from J, the junction contained 4 bases not matched to a gene. This CDR3 reads CASSGGLAGRTDTQYF. DNA of the CDR3: TGTGCCAGCAGTGGGGGACTAGCGGGAAGAACAGATACGCAGTATTTT.

The gene calls are TRBV21-1 and TRBJ1-5; the table's TRBD1 call for D was not verified on the DNA. TRBV21-1 is deemed a pseudogene. The CDR3 length is 15 residues. CDR3 nucleotides: TGTGCCAGCAGCAAACCATCCCTCAGGGAACTTCCCCAGCATTTT. It specifies CASSKPSLRELPQHF.

The DNA of the CDR3 is TGTGCCAGCACCGAAAGTGGGACTAGCGGCTACGAGCAGTACTTC. The encoded protein is CASTESGTSGYEQYF. The chain recombines TRBV6-5 with TRBJ2-7; 11 positions match TRBD2. V lost 7 bases and J lost 3; bases outside the gene matches: 8. CDR3 length: 15 residues. Germline CDR1 is MNHEY and CDR2 is SVGAGI.

The CDR3, as DNA: TGCGCCAGGCGACAGGGGACTAACACCGGGGAGCTGTTTTTT. It is translated as CARRQGTNTGELFF. The chain employs TRBV10-1 and TRBJ2-2, with TRBD1 identical over 8 bases. This CDR3 spans 14 amino acids. Per the germline V gene, CDR1 is WNHNN and CDR2 is SYGVQD (reference sequence). V shed 9 bases and J 2 bases; nucleotides not matched to a gene: 5.